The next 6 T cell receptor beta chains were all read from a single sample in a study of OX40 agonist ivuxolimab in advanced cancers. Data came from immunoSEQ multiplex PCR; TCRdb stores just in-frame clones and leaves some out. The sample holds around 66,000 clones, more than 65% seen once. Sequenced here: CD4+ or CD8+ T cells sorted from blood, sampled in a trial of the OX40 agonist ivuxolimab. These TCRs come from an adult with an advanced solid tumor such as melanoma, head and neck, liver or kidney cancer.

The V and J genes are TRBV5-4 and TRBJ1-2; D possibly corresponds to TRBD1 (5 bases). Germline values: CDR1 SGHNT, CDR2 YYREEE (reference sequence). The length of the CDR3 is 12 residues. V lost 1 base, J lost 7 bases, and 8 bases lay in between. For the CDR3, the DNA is TGTGCCAGCAGCTTGCGGGGGACTGGCTACACCTTC. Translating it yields CASSLRGTGYTF.

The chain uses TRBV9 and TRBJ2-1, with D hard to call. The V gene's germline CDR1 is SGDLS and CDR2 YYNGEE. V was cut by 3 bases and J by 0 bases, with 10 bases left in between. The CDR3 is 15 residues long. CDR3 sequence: CASSAEPSSYNEQFF. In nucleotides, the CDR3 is TGTGCCAGCAGCGCTGAACCGAGCTCCTACAATGAGCAGTTCTTC.

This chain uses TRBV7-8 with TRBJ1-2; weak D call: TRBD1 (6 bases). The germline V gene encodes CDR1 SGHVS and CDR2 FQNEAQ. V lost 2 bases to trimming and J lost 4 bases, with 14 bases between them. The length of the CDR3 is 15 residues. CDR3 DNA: TGTGCCAGCAGCTTACGTCGTGAACAGGGCTATGGCTACACCTTC. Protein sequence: CASSLRREQGYGYTF.

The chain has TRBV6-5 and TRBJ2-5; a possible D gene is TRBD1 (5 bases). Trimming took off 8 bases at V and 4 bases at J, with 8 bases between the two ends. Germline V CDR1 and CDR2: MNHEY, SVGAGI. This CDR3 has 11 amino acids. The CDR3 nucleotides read TGTGCCAGCGGTGGGGCAGAGACCCAGTACTTC. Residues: CASGGAETQYF.

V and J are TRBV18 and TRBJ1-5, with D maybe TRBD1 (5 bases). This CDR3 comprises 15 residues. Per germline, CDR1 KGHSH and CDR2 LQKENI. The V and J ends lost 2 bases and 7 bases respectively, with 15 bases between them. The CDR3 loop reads CASSPTRQLGQPQHF. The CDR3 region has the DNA TGTGCCAGCTCACCAACACGACAGCTCGGGCAGCCCCAGCATTTT.

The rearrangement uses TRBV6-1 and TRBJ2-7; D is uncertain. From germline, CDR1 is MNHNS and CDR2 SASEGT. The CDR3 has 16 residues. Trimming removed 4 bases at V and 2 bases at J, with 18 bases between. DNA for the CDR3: TGTGCCAGCAGTGTATCGGCCCCGGACGGTGCCTACGAGCAGTACTTC. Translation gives CASSVSAPDGAYEQYF.